The T cell receptor (beta chain) described here comes from a study of cytomegalovirus exposure and HLA in healthy donors. The PCR was carried out with 60 Vbeta primers and 13 Jbeta primers. Clones were sequenced by immunoSEQ multiplex PCR, and TCRdb holds only the in-frame ones, with some missing. The sample lists 50,000 to 60,000 clones, 77% seen once, with 2.5% to 3% in the top ten. Germline assignment: CDR1 MNHNS and CDR2 SASEGT. The V and J ends lost 2 bases and 1 base respectively, with 14 bases between them. The CDR3 runs to 16 residues. The sample holds a few counts of this clone. Sample: PBMCs. The receptor was derived from a woman aged 40 to 49 in good health and CMV-seropositive. V usage is TRBV6-1 and J usage is TRBJ1-1; TRBD1 is a possible D gene (6 bases). In DNA, the CDR3 is TGTGCCAGCAGTGAATACAAGGGACACCCGAACACTGAAGCTTTCTTT. The encoded protein is CASSEYKGHPNTEAFF.